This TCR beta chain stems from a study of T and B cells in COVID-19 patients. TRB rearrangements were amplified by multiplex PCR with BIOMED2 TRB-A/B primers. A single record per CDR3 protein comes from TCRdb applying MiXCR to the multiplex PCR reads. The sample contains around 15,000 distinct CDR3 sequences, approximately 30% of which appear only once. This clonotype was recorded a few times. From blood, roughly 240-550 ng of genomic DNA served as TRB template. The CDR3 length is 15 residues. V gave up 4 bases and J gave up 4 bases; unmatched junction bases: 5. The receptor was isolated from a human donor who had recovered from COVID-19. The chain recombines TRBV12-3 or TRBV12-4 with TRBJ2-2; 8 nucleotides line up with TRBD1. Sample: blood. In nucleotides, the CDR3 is TGTGCCAGCAGTTCTGACAGGGGTGGCACCGGGGAGCTGTTTTTT. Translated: CASSSDRGGTGELFF.